This T cell receptor (beta chain) appears in the sequencing data of a study of blood T cell repertoires in COVID-19. Overall study: In each case, the material was cDNA or gDNA derived from T cells, B-cell-depleted T cells, or PBMCs.

CDR3 size: 15 residues. The junction had 10 bases not matched to a gene; V was cut back by 2 bases and J by 9 bases. In germline, CDR1 is SNHLY, CDR2 FYNNEI. Data came from immunoSEQ multiplex PCR; TCRdb stores just in-frame clones and leaves some out. Of about 62,000 clones in the sample, roughly 71% are singletons; the top ten hold 5.5% to 7%. The receptor was derived from a woman between 50 and 59 years old with active or convalescent COVID-19. J is TRBJ2-1 and V is TRBV2, with TRBD2 identical over 7 bases. Sequences were obtained from peripheral blood. CDR3 loop: CASSEYRGRDGEQFF. The DNA for the CDR3 is TGTGCCAGCAGTGAATATCGCGGGAGAGATGGTGAGCAGTTCTTC.